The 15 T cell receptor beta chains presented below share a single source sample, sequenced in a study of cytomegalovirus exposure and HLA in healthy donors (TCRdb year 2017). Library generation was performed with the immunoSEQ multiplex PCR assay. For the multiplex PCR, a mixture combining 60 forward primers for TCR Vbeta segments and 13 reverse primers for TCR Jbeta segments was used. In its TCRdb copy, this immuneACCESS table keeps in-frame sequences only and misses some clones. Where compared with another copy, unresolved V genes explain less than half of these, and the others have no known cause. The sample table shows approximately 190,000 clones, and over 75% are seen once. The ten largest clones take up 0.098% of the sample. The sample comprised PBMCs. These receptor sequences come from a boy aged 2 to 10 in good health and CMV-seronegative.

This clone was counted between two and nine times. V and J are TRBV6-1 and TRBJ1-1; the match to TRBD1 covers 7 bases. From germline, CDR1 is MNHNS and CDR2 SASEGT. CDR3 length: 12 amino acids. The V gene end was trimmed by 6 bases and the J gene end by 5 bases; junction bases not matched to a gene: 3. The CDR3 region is CASRAGGTEAFF. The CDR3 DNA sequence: TGTGCCAGCAGAGCAGGGGGGACTGAAGCTTTCTTT.

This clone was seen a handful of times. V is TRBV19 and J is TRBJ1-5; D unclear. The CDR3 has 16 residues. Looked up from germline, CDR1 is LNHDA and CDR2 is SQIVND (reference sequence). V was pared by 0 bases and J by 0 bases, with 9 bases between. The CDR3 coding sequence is TGTGCCAGTAGTATAGATCCGGGGTTTAGCAATCAGCCCCAGCATTTT. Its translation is CASSIDPGFSNQPQHF.

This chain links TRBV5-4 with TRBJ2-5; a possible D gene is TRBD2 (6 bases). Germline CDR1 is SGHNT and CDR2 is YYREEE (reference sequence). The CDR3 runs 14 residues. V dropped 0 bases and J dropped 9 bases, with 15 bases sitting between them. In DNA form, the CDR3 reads TGTGCCAGCAGCTTGGACACTAGCCGAGCGGCCCAGTACTTC. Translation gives CASSLDTSRAAQYF. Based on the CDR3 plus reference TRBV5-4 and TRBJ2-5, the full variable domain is ETGVTQSPTHLIKTRGQQVTLRCSSQSGHNTVSWYQQALGQGPQFIFQYYREEENGRGNFPPRFSGLQFPNYSSELNVNALELDDSALYLCASSLDTSRAAQYFGPGTRLLVL.

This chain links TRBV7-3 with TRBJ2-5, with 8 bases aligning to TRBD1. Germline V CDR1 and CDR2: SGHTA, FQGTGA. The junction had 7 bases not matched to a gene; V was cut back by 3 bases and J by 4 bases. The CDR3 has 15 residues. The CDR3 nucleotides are TGTGCCAGCAGCTTGGCAGGGGGCGGCGGAGAGACCCAGTACTTC. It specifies CASSLAGGGGETQYF.

CDR3 nucleotides: TGTGCCAGCTGGGGACTAGCGGGGGACACAGATACGCAGTATTTT. Translated: CASWGLAGDTDTQYF. The J gene is TRBJ2-3, the V gene TRBV2, with 14 bases matching TRBD2. V shed 8 bases and J 2 bases; nucleotides not matched to a gene: 3. The germline CDR1 and CDR2 sequences are SNHLY and FYNNEI. The CDR3 sequence is 15 residues long.

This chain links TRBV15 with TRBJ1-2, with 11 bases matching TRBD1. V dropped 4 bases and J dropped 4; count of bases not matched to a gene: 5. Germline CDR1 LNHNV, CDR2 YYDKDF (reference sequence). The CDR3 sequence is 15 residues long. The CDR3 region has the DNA TGTGCCACCAGCAAGGACAGGGGGCGTAGCTATGGCTACACCTTC. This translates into CATSKDRGRSYGYTF.

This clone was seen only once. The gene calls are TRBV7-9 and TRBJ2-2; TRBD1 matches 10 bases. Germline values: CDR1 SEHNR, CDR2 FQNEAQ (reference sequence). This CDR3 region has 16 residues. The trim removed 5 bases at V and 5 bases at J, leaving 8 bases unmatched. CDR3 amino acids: CASSPIGQGGTGELFF. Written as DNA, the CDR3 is TGTGCCAGCAGCCCAATCGGACAGGGGGGAACCGGGGAGCTGTTTTTT.

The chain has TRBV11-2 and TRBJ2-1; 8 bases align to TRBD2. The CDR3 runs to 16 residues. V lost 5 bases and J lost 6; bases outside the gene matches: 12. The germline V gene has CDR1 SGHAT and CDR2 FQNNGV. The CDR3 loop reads CASSTIRGGLSNEQFF. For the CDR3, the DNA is TGTGCCAGCAGCACAATACGGGGGGGCCTGAGCAATGAGCAGTTCTTC.

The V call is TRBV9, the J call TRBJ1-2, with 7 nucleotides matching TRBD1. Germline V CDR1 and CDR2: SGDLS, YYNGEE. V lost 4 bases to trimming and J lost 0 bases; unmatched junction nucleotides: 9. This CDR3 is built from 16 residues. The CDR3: CASSSPDRQANYGYTF. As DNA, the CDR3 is TGTGCCAGCAGCTCACCGGACAGGCAAGCTAACTATGGCTACACCTTC.

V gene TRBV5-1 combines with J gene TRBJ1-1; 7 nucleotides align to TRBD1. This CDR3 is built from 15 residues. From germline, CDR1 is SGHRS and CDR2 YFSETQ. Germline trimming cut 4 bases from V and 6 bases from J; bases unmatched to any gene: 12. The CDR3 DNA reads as TGCGCCAGCAGCCTCAAAATAGGGGGCGCGGCTGAAGCTTTCTTT. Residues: CASSLKIGGAAEAFF.

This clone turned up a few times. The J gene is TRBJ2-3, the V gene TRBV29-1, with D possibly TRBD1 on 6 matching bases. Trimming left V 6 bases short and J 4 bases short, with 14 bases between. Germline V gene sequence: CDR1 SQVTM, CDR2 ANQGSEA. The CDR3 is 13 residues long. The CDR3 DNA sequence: TGCAGCGTCCTACAGGGTTACCCAGATACGCAGTATTTT. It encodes CSVLQGYPDTQYF.

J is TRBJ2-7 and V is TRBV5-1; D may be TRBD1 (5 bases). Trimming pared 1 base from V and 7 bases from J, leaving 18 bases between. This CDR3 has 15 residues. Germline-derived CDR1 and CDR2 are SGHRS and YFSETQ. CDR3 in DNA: TGCGCCAGCAGCTTGAAGGATACGGCTCACAGGGAGCAGTACTTC. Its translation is CASSLKDTAHREQYF.

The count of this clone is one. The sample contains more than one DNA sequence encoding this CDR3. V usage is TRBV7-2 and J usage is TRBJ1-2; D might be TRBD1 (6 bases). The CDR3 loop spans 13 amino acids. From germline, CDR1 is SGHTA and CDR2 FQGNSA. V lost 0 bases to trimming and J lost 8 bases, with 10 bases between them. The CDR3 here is CASSLAQGNGYTF. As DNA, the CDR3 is TGTGCCAGCAGCTTAGCCCAGGGGAACGGCTACACCTTC.

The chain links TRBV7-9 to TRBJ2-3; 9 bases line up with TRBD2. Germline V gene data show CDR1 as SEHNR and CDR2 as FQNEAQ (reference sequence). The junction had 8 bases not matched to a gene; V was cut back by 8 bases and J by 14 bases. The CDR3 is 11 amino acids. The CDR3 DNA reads TGTGCCAGCGTGGGGCCAGCGGGGGGGTATTTT. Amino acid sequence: CASVGPAGGYF.

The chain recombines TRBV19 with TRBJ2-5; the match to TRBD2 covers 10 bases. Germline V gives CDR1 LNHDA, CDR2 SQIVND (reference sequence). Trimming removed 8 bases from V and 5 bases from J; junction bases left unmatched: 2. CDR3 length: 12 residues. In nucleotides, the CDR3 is TGTGCCAGTCAACTAGCGGGGGAGACCCAGTACTTC. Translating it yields CASQLAGETQYF.